This entry lists 26 T cell receptor beta chains sequenced from one sample in a study of T-cell memory formation after mild COVID-19. TCRdb used MiXCR to reprocess the 5' RACE reads, holding one entry per CDR3 protein. The table has about 600,000 distinct CDR3 sequences, roughly 21% seen once. Sequencing used PBMCs or a T cell subset sorted from them (not recorded which). All receptors derive from an adult woman who had mild COVID-19 (a few samples of this study predate the infection). Cell type and time point are not known.

The V gene is TRBV25-1, the J gene TRBJ2-7; TRBD2 matches 10 bases. This CDR3 has 15 amino acids. Germline CDR1 and CDR2: MGHDK and SYGVNS. The trim removed 11 bases at V and 3 bases at J, leaving 13 bases unmatched. CDR3 coding DNA: TGTGCCGGGCCTAGCGGGGGCCGCCCCGACTACGAGCAGTACTTC. This translates into CAGPSGGRPDYEQYF.

This clonotype has at least ten counts. J is TRBJ2-7 and V is TRBV4-3; 10 bases line up with TRBD2. The CDR3 totals 14 residues. V gave up 0 bases and J gave up 13 bases; unmatched junction bases: 9. Germline V CDR1 and CDR2: LGHNA, YSLEER. The CDR3 is CASSQDALAGVVYF. For the CDR3, the DNA is TGCGCCAGCAGCCAAGATGCGCTAGCGGGAGTGGTATACTTC.

The chain employs TRBV20-1 and TRBJ2-1; 9 nucleotides match TRBD2. J was trimmed by 9 bases and V by 0 bases; bases with no gene match: 9. Germline V gene data show CDR1 as DFQATT and CDR2 as SNEGSKA (reference sequence). The CDR3 consists of 15 residues. The CDR3 here is CSARDSASGNPEQFF. The DNA of the CDR3 is TGCAGTGCTAGAGATTCTGCTAGCGGGAATCCTGAGCAGTTCTTC.

This clonotype has a handful of counts. This chain uses TRBV18 with TRBJ2-5; no reliable D call. The germline gives CDR1 KGHSH, CDR2 LQKENI. Trimming shortened V by 0 bases and J by 7 bases, and 15 bases separated the two germline ends. The CDR3 is 15 residues long. The chain's CDR3 is CASSPPEVKMGTQYF. In nucleotides, the CDR3 is TGTGCCAGCTCACCACCGGAAGTAAAGATGGGGACCCAGTACTTC.

The chain employs TRBV20-1 and TRBJ2-7; TRBD2 might be the D (6 bases). The V and J ends lost 1 base and 0 bases respectively, with 10 bases between them. There are 14 residues in the CDR3. From germline, CDR1 is DFQATT and CDR2 SNEGSKA (reference sequence). The CDR3 DNA follows: TGCAGTGCTAGAGTGGCGGGAAGCTCCTACGAGCAGTACTTC. Translated: CSARVAGSSYEQYF.

V is TRBV4-1 and J is TRBJ1-1; D uncertain. V was cut by 1 base and J by 5 bases, with 14 bases left in between. The CDR3 runs to 15 residues. Germline assignment: CDR1 MGHRA and CDR2 YSYEKL. The chain's CDR3 is CASSQVIASTTEAFF. DNA of the CDR3: TGCGCCAGCAGCCAAGTTATCGCCAGTACGACTGAAGCTTTCTTT.

This clonotype was seen a handful of times. The CDR3 spells CASSESPGLAGGQQETQYF. The CDR3 DNA follows: TGTGCCAGCAGCGAGTCTCCGGGACTAGCGGGGGGGCAACAAGAGACCCAGTACTTC. The chain uses TRBV5-4 and TRBJ2-5; 16 bases are a match to TRBD2. Germline trimming cut 4 bases from V and 2 bases from J; bases unmatched to any gene: 11. Germline assignment: CDR1 SGHNT and CDR2 YYREEE (reference sequence). There are 19 residues in the CDR3. Full variable domain (rest looked up from reference TRBV5-4 and TRBJ2-5): ETGVTQSPTHLIKTRGQQVTLRCSSQSGHNTVSWYQQALGQGPQFIFQYYREEENGRGNFPPRFSGLQFPNYSSELNVNALELDDSALYLCASSESPGLAGGQQETQYFGPGTRLLVL.

The chain combines TRBV5-1 with TRBJ1-5, with 8 nucleotides matching TRBD1. This CDR3 region has 16 residues. V lost 0 bases to trimming and J lost 4 bases; unmatched junction nucleotides: 6. Germline CDR1 is SGHRS and CDR2 is YFSETQ. The CDR3 here is CASSLEGTGPNQPQHF. CDR3 sequence (DNA): TGCGCCAGCAGCTTGGAAGGGACAGGTCCGAATCAGCCCCAGCATTTT.

In this sample, this clonotype turned up a few times. The chain is built from TRBV12-3 or TRBV12-4 and TRBJ1-6, with D hard to call. CDR3 length equals 14 residues. The V end was cut by 1 base, the J end by 7 bases, with 8 bases between. CDR3 loop: CASSLGRSNSPLHF. As DNA, the CDR3 is TGTGCCAGCAGTTTAGGCAGGTCGAATTCACCCCTCCACTTT.

J is TRBJ2-2 and V is TRBV3-1, with D possibly matching TRBD1 (5 bases). The CDR3 has 14 amino acids. Germline lookup yields CDR1 LGHDT and CDR2 YNNKEL (reference sequence). Trimming removed 4 bases at V and 7 bases at J, with 13 bases between. In DNA, the CDR3 is TGTGCCAGCAGCCCAGTGACAGCAATCGGGGAGCTGTTTTTT. It yields the protein CASSPVTAIGELFF.

The J gene is TRBJ2-7, the V gene TRBV19; 7 nucleotides agree with TRBD2. There are 17 residues in the CDR3. Germline lookup yields CDR1 LNHDA and CDR2 SQIVND (reference sequence). The J segment lost 2 bases and the V segment lost 0 bases, leaving 10 bases of the junction unmatched. The CDR3 nucleotides read TGTGCCAGTAGTATAGATAAAGCGCTAGCGGAGACCTACGAGCAGTACTTC. Its translation is CASSIDKALAETYEQYF.

The chain combines TRBV9 with TRBJ2-3, with a weak D call TRBD2 (7 bases). The CDR3 runs to 15 residues. Per germline, CDR1 SGDLS and CDR2 YYNGEE. V gave up 4 bases and J gave up 4 bases, with 16 bases separating them. The CDR3 region has the DNA TGTGCCAGCAGCCCACCAGGGGAGGGACCAGATACGCAGTATTTT. Amino acids: CASSPPGEGPDTQYF.

This clonotype came up once. The rearrangement uses TRBV11-3 and TRBJ2-1; a possible D gene is TRBD2 (5 bases). The CDR3 runs to 15 residues. Between the trimmed V and J ends, which lost 5 bases and 5 bases, there was a span of 16 bases. The germline V gene has CDR1 SGHNT and CDR2 YENEEA. As DNA, the CDR3 is TGTGCCAGCAGCCCAGCAGGCGGGTCTCACAATGAGCAGTTCTTC. It encodes CASSPAGGSHNEQFF.

A few counts support this clonotype. The chain recombines TRBV7-9 with TRBJ2-5, with 7 bases matching TRBD2. V gave up 1 base and J gave up 5 bases; unmatched junction bases: 7. The germline V gene encodes CDR1 SEHNR and CDR2 FQNEAQ (reference sequence). This CDR3 spans 15 amino acids. The CDR3 reads CASSLVRTRGETQYF. Written as DNA, the CDR3 is TGTGCCAGCAGCTTAGTAAGGACTAGAGGGGAGACCCAGTACTTC.

J is TRBJ1-3 and V is TRBV4-2, with 7 nucleotides matching TRBD1. Per the germline V gene, CDR1 is LGHNA and CDR2 is YNFKEQ. There are 16 residues in the CDR3. Unmatched junction bases numbered 7, after V lost 1 base and J lost 4 bases. CDR3 protein: CASSQVVGQEGNTIYF. In DNA form, the CDR3 reads TGTGCCAGCAGCCAAGTAGTCGGACAGGAGGGAAACACCATATATTTT.

The J gene is TRBJ2-3, the V gene TRBV15; no reliable D call. Looked up from germline, CDR1 is LNHNV and CDR2 is YYDKDF (reference sequence). The V end lost 3 bases, the J end lost 0 bases, and 10 bases lay between the germline ends. This CDR3 spans 15 amino acids. The DNA of the CDR3 is TGTGCCACCAGCAGGGGCGGTGGTAGCACAGATACGCAGTATTTT. Encoded protein: CATSRGGGSTDTQYF.

This clonotype occurred many times. The chain recombines TRBV27 with TRBJ1-2, with 7 bases fitting TRBD1. CDR1 and CDR2 (germline): MNHEY, SMNVEV (reference sequence). This CDR3 spans 12 amino acids. J was trimmed by 10 bases and V by 6 bases; bases with no gene match: 8. The DNA for the CDR3 is TGTGCCAGCAGCTTTGACAGGGTGAACTACACCTTC. This translates into CASSFDRVNYTF.

This clonotype was seen repeatedly, ten times or more. The chain uses TRBV6-5 and TRBJ2-6; D ambiguous. CDR1 MNHEY and CDR2 SVGAGI come from the germline V gene. This CDR3 is built from 15 residues. Trimming pared 5 bases from V and 2 bases from J, leaving 10 bases between. DNA for the CDR3: TGTGCCAGCAGTGACGGGTCCGCTGGGGCCAACGTCCTGACTTTC. Translation gives CASSDGSAGANVLTF.

This clonotype was detected a few times. The CDR3 here is CSARGGLAAYNEQFF. The CDR3 DNA is TGCAGTGCTAGAGGGGGACTAGCGGCATACAATGAGCAGTTCTTC. This chain uses TRBV20-1 with TRBJ2-1; 11 bases agree with TRBD2. CDR3 size: 15 residues. Germline trimming cut 1 base from V and 4 bases from J; bases unmatched to any gene: 3. Germline V gives CDR1 DFQATT, CDR2 SNEGSKA (reference sequence).

The V call is TRBV11-2, the J call TRBJ2-3, with 11 bases identical to TRBD1. Germline CDR1 SGHAT, CDR2 FQNNGV. The J segment lost 5 bases and the V segment lost 5 bases, leaving 6 bases of the junction unmatched. The CDR3 is made up of 15 amino acids. CDR3 protein: CASSVDRGQGDTQYF. Written as DNA, the CDR3 is TGTGCCAGCAGCGTGGACAGGGGGCAGGGAGATACGCAGTATTTT.

This clonotype turned up a few times. The rearrangement uses TRBV5-1 and TRBJ2-7; D is perhaps TRBD2 (6 bases). Germline CDR1 SGHRS, CDR2 YFSETQ. The CDR3 loop spans 17 amino acids. V dropped 4 bases and J dropped 0 bases, with 20 bases sitting between them. In nucleotides, the CDR3 is TGCGCCAGCAGCCCGGGACCACTAGCCCTGAGCTCCTACGAGCAGTACTTC. It specifies CASSPGPLALSSYEQYF.

This clonotype was seen at least ten times. The V and J genes are TRBV7-9 and TRBJ2-7; TRBD1 might be the D (6 bases). V lost 1 base, J lost 7 bases, and 20 bases lay in between. The CDR3 sequence is 16 residues long. The germline gives CDR1 SEHNR, CDR2 FQNEAQ (reference sequence). For the CDR3, the DNA is TGTGCCAGCAGCTTAGAGACAGGCGCCATGGGTCGGGAGCAGTACTTC. Protein sequence: CASSLETGAMGREQYF.

Only a few counts were recorded for this clonotype. V is TRBV28 and J is TRBJ2-7; 12 nucleotides align to TRBD2. Losses at the gene ends were 3 bases for V and 3 bases for J; bases not matched to a gene: 6. CDR3 length equals 16 residues. The V gene's germline CDR1 is MDHEN and CDR2 SYDVKM. The CDR3 DNA is TGTGCCAGCAGTTTCAGACTAGCGGGAGCGAGCTACGAGCAGTACTTC. The encoded protein is CASSFRLAGASYEQYF.

The chain employs TRBV3-1 and TRBJ2-1; 12 bases line up with TRBD2. Germline V lookup: CDR1 LGHDT, CDR2 YNNKEL (reference sequence). Trimming removed 4 bases from V and 2 bases from J; junction bases left unmatched: 6. There are 17 residues in the CDR3. CDR3 sequence reads: CASSPFSSGRAYNEQFF. CDR3 bases: TGTGCCAGCAGCCCATTTTCTAGCGGGAGGGCCTACAATGAGCAGTTCTTC.

This clonotype turned up a few times. The CDR3 here is CASSQVWQGSNQPQHF. The DNA of the CDR3 is TGCGCCAGCAGCCAAGTATGGCAGGGCAGCAATCAGCCCCAGCATTTT. The J gene is TRBJ1-5, the V gene TRBV4-3, with D possibly TRBD1 on 5 matching bases. Germline V gene sequence: CDR1 LGHNA, CDR2 YSLEER. V lost 1 base and J lost 1, with 11 bases in between. The CDR3 totals 16 residues.

The CDR3 is CASSWGVEGGLYGYTF. The CDR3 DNA sequence: TGTGCCAGCAGTTGGGGGGTGGAAGGAGGATTATATGGCTACACCTTC. The chain combines TRBV12-3 or TRBV12-4 with TRBJ1-2, with D tentatively TRBD1 (5 bases). Trimming cost V 4 bases and J 5 bases, with 20 bases left between them. CDR3 size: 16 residues.